This TCR beta chain was observed in a study of monozygotic twins with cystic fibrosis. Overall study results and limits: No link emerged between shared CDR3 counts and age, concordance or severity. In 13 of 16 pairs, V gene usage was closest to the co-twin's. Median Simpson clonality of about 0.01 suggested naive T cells predominated.

Profiling relied on immunoSEQ multiplex PCR, and the TCRdb table lists in-frame clones only, not all of them. The table shows 17,000 or so clones, with around 97% occurring only once. The V end lost 3 bases, the J end lost 8 bases, and 20 bases lay between the germline ends. CDR1 and CDR2 (germline): MNHEY, SMNVEV (reference sequence). This CDR3 comprises 16 residues. About this clone: Its antigen is not known.

The TCR originated in a girl aged 2 to 9 with cystic fibrosis. Sequences were obtained from blood. The chain is built from TRBV27 and TRBJ1-5; D unclear. The CDR3 nucleotides read TGTGCCAGCAGTTTGCGATTATCGGCCGGAGTGGAGCCCCAGCATTTT. Translation: CASSLRLSAGVEPQHF.